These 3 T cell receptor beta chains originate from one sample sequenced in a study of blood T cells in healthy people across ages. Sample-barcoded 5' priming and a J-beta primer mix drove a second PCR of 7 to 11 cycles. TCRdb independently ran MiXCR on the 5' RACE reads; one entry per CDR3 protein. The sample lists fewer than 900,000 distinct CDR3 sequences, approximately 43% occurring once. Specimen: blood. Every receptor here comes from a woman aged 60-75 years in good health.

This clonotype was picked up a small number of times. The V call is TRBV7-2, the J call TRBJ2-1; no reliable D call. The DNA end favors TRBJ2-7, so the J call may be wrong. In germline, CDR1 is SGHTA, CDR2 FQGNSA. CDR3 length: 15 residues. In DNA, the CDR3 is TGTGCCAGCAGCTCTGGTTCCCTCTCCTACAATGAGCAGTACTTC. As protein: CASSSGSLSYNEQYF.

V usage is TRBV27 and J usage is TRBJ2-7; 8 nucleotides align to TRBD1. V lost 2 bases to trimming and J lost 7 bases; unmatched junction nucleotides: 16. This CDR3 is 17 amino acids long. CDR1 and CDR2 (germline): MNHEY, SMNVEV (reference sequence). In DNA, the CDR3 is TGTGCCAGCAGTTTAGGGCTGGGACAGGCTTCCTACAATGAGCAGTACTTC. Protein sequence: CASSLGLGQASYNEQYF.

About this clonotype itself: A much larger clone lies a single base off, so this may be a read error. The CDR3 region is CSARLVSGTQYF. CDR3 DNA sequence: TGCAGTGCTAGGCTTGTATCCGGGACCCAGTACTTC. The chain combines TRBV20-1 with TRBJ2-5; no clear D. The V and J ends lost 3 bases and 7 bases respectively, with 12 bases between them. CDR3 length: 12 amino acids. CDR1 is DFQATT and CDR2 is SNEGSKA in the germline V gene (reference sequence).